What follows describes a single T cell receptor beta chain. Its cognate antigen has yet to be identified. There are no base qualities to consult, and no much larger clone falls within one base. Measured from the cysteine to the phenylalanine, the CDR3 is 15 residues long. Only the CDR3 part of the read is kept: 45 bases, read in frame from the first base. From the germline V gene (reference sequence), CDR1 is LNHDA and CDR2 is SQIVND. V has 3 bases trimmed and J has 6 bases trimmed; junction bases matching no gene number 6. The sample comes from a study of T cell changes during pregnancy in multiple sclerosis (dated by TCRdb to between 2017 and 2020). Study-wide context: In women with multiple sclerosis, the researchers looked at how the T cell repertoire shifted as pregnancy progressed.

Preparation of the library involved the immunoSEQ multiplex PCR assay. TCRdb holds this immuneACCESS table with in-frame rearrangements only. Some clones are missing; in checked studies, unresolved V genes explain under half, and the rest has no known cause. Here the sample has about 51,000 clones; 90% to 95% occur a single time. Clones ranked in the top ten supply less than 0.65% of the sample. The receptor chain draws on TRBV19 and TRBJ1-1, with TRBD1 identical over 11 junction bases. The clonotype was recovered from a female donor with multiple sclerosis, enrolled in a pregnancy study. The specimen was CD4+ T cells from peripheral blood mononuclear cells, collected in the second trimester of pregnancy. The DNA sequence is as follows: TGTGCCAGTAGTATCATTGGACAGGGGGCTCCTGAAGCTTTCTTT. This encodes CASSIIGQGAPEAFF.